A single sample gave rise to the 29 T cell receptor beta chains below, sequenced in a study of blood T cell repertoires in COVID-19. The data were produced by immunoSEQ multiplex PCR, yet TCRdb's version contains in-frame clones alone and is incomplete. The sample carries about 140,000 clones, 77% recorded once. The sequenced sample consisted of peripheral blood. The receptors stem from a woman aged 45 to 65 with active or convalescent COVID-19.

The chain recombines TRBV14 with TRBJ2-2, with TRBD2 identical over 7 bases. The CDR3 runs 17 residues. Germline CDR1 and CDR2: SGHDN and FVKESK. V shed 4 bases and J 1 base; nucleotides not matched to a gene: 9. The CDR3 region is CASSPQAGLWNTGELFF. The CDR3 DNA follows: TGTGCCAGCAGCCCCCAAGCGGGACTTTGGAACACCGGGGAGCTGTTTTTT.

The rearrangement links TRBV5-5 to TRBJ2-5; D perhaps matches TRBD2 (6 bases). From germline, CDR1 is SGHKS and CDR2 YYEKEE (reference sequence). There are 16 residues in the CDR3. Deletions cut 4 bases from V and 5 bases from J, with 21 bases between. The CDR3 is CASSLTAGTASETQYF. The CDR3 nucleotides are TGTGCCAGCAGCCTCACCGCCGGGACTGCAAGCGAGACCCAGTACTTC.

The chain uses TRBV5-8 and TRBJ1-2, with 10 positions matching TRBD1. Germline CDR1 SGHTS, CDR2 YDEGEE. This CDR3 is 18 amino acids long. V gave up 3 bases and J gave up 3 bases; unmatched junction bases: 14. The CDR3 region has the DNA TGTGCCAGCAGCTCTTTGTGGGACAGGGGACTCACCTACTATGGCTACACCTTC. Its translation: CASSSLWDRGLTYYGYTF.

CDR3 amino acids: CAWSPGGGEKLFF. CDR3 in DNA: TGTGCCTGGAGCCCTGGGGGAGGTGAAAAACTGTTTTTT. The chain is built from TRBV30 and TRBJ1-4; tentative D call: TRBD1 (5 bases). CDR1 is GTSNPN and CDR2 is SVGIG in the germline V gene (reference sequence). This CDR3 contains 13 residues. The V gene lost 3 bases and the J gene lost 7 bases, with 12 bases spanning the gap.

J is TRBJ2-7 and V is TRBV12-2; the listed D gene, TRBD1, was not tested against the DNA. TRBV12-2 is given as a pseudogene. The CDR3 consists of 17 residues. CDR3 in amino acids: CASRLAVRTGKNYEQYF. The CDR3, as DNA: TGTGCAAGTCGCTTAGCGGTCAGGACAGGGAAGAACTACGAGCAGTACTTC.

This clone was detected only a few times. This sequence joins TRBV12-3 or TRBV12-4 and TRBJ1-4; D is possibly TRBD1 (5 bases). The ends were cut back, 6 bases at V and 5 bases at J, with 10 bases in the middle. The CDR3 contains 13 residues. CDR3 DNA sequence: TGTGCCAGCAGGCTTCAGGGAAATGAAAAACTGTTTTTT. Its translation is CASRLQGNEKLFF.

The chain carries TRBV3-1 (or the pseudogene TRBV3-2) and TRBJ1-6; D is possibly TRBD1 (6 bases). The germline V gene encodes CDR1 LGHDT and CDR2 YNNKEL (reference sequence). Trimming pared 4 bases from V and 5 bases from J, leaving 12 bases between. There are 15 residues in the CDR3. The CDR3 DNA sequence: TGTGCCAGCAGCCGCACAGGGTCGGATAATTCACCCCTCCACTTT. Translating gives CASSRTGSDNSPLHF.

This clone was counted only a few times. The chain carries TRBV28 and TRBJ1-5, with a possible D match to TRBD1 (5 bases). Trimming shortened V by 2 bases and J by 0 bases, and 23 bases separated the two germline ends. CDR3 length: 20 residues. Germline V gives CDR1 MDHEN, CDR2 SYDVKM. CDR3 in amino acids: CASSLTPGKRFSGSNQPQHF. As DNA, the CDR3 is TGTGCCAGCAGTTTAACCCCAGGGAAGAGGTTTAGCGGTAGCAATCAGCCCCAGCATTTT.

The J gene is TRBJ2-7, the V gene TRBV10-3, with 8 positions matching TRBD2. Germline CDR1 is ENHRY and CDR2 is SYGVKD. The V and J ends lost 7 bases and 2 bases, in that order; junction bases with no gene match: 7. CDR3 length: 14 amino acids. Here the CDR3 reads CAITPSAGAYEQYF. CDR3 nucleotides: TGTGCCATCACCCCGTCAGCGGGGGCCTACGAGCAGTACTTC.

The J gene is TRBJ2-4, the V gene TRBV27; D unresolved. CDR1 MNHEY and CDR2 SMNVEV come from the germline V gene (reference sequence). Trimming removed 2 bases from V and 0 bases from J, with 14 bases in between. The CDR3 consists of 17 residues. In DNA form, the CDR3 reads TGTGCCAGCAGTTTAGACGGTTGGGCCGCAGCCAAAAACATTCAGTACTTC. Amino acid sequence: CASSLDGWAAAKNIQYF.

V and J are TRBV19 and TRBJ1-6; 7 nucleotides align to TRBD1. This CDR3 has 17 amino acids. CDR1 LNHDA and CDR2 SQIVND come from the germline V gene (reference sequence). With 5 bases clipped from V and 3 bases from J, the junction kept 10 bases outside the gene matches. The CDR3 sequence: CASSRLPGTDYNSPLHF. In DNA form, the CDR3 reads TGTGCCAGTAGTCGACTCCCCGGGACAGACTATAATTCACCCCTCCACTTT.

V is TRBV15 and J is TRBJ2-1; TRBD1 agrees at 10 bases. Germline assignment: CDR1 LNHNV and CDR2 YYDKDF (reference sequence). The CDR3 has 16 residues. V was pared by 5 bases and J by 4 bases, with 8 bases of the junction left unmatched. The CDR3 DNA follows: TGTGCCACCAGCCCCCGGGACAGGGGACTATACAATGAGCAGTTCTTC. Residues: CATSPRDRGLYNEQFF.

V and J are TRBV11-3 and TRBJ2-1; D remains unclear. CDR3 length: 14 amino acids. V shed 0 bases and J shed 8 bases, with 11 bases lying between them. Germline CDR1 reads SGHNT; CDR2 reads YENEEA. The CDR3 region has the DNA TGTGCCAGCAGCTTAGATCCCGCTAGAGATGAGCAGTTCTTC. This codes for CASSLDPARDEQFF.

The chain joins TRBV4-1 to TRBJ2-2; TRBD2 matches 7 bases. Germline trimming cut 0 bases from V and 1 base from J; bases unmatched to any gene: 5. This CDR3 spans 17 amino acids. CDR1 MGHRA and CDR2 YSYEKL come from the germline V gene. The CDR3 coding sequence is TGCGCCAGCAGCCAAGATTCCCCTAGCGGGAACACCGGGGAGCTGTTTTTT. It is translated as CASSQDSPSGNTGELFF.

This clone was observed a single time. The chain employs TRBV30 and TRBJ2-5, with TRBD2 matching over 9 bases. The CDR3 runs to 15 residues. The trim removed 1 base at V and 2 bases at J, leaving 5 bases unmatched. Germline CDR1 and CDR2: GTSNPN and SVGIG (reference sequence). The CDR3 region is CAWSEGTSRQETQYF. CDR3 DNA: TGTGCCTGGAGTGAAGGGACTAGCCGACAAGAGACCCAGTACTTC.

The V gene is TRBV3-1 (or the pseudogene TRBV3-2), the J gene TRBJ1-5; a weak D match, TRBD1 (5 bases). The V gene lost 1 base and the J gene lost 5 bases, with 9 bases spanning the gap. The CDR3 is 14 residues long. Germline CDR1 is LGHDT and CDR2 is YNNKEL (reference sequence). DNA of the CDR3: TGTGCCAGCAGCCAAGCAGGGTACGATCAGCCCCAGCATTTT. Translating gives CASSQAGYDQPQHF.

The rearrangement links TRBV23-1 to TRBJ1-5, with D tentatively TRBD1 (5 bases). TRBV23-1 is classed as an ORF, of uncertain function. V gave up 0 bases and J gave up 4 bases, with 19 bases separating them. This CDR3 spans 18 amino acids. The CDR3 DNA sequence: TGCGCCAGCAGTCAATCGGCGGTCCGGACACCTAATAATCAGCCCCAGCATTTT. Amino acid sequence: CASSQSAVRTPNNQPQHF.

The chain couples TRBV28 to TRBJ1-1, with D possibly matching TRBD1 (6 bases). V lost 5 bases and J 4 bases, leaving 23 bases between the germline ends. The CDR3 spans 17 residues. CDR1 is MDHEN, CDR2 SYDVKM, per germline. CDR3 region: CASSPPRGRGTGTEAFF. The CDR3 bases are TGTGCCAGCAGTCCCCCCAGGGGAAGGGGCACGGGCACTGAAGCTTTCTTT.

The J gene is TRBJ1-6, the V gene TRBV7-2, with TRBD1 identical over 7 bases. CDR1 and CDR2 from the germline V gene are SGHTA and FQGNSA. The CDR3 spans 17 residues. V trimming: 1 base; J trimming: 10 bases; junction bases outside the gene matches: 13. The CDR3 bases are TGTGCCAGCAGCTTAGGCCAGGGGGTTTTGGCCAGGTCACCCCTCCACTTT. It encodes CASSLGQGVLARSPLHF.

On this clone itself: The limits of the CDR3 on the DNA are not certain, so only TCRdb's listed CDR3 is given. V usage is TRBV19 and J usage is TRBJ1-1; the table's D call, TRBD1, was not checked against the DNA. Germline assignment: CDR1 LNHDA and CDR2 SQIVND (reference sequence). The length of the CDR3 is 15 amino acids, counting both ends. This chain's CDR3 is CASSILARDNGGAFF.

This clone appeared a single time. The V gene is TRBV6-6, the J gene TRBJ2-3; 13 bases fit TRBD2. The trim removed 5 bases at V and 2 bases at J, leaving 7 bases unmatched. This CDR3 is built from 17 residues. Germline loops: CDR1 MNHNY, CDR2 SVGAGI (reference sequence). The CDR3 loop reads CASSPFTSGGATDTQYF. For the CDR3, the DNA is TGTGCCAGCAGTCCATTTACTAGCGGGGGGGCCACAGATACGCAGTATTTT.

This clone was counted only a few times. The V gene is TRBV7-9, the J gene TRBJ1-2, with 10 bases matching TRBD1. This CDR3 comprises 14 residues. The V gene's germline CDR1 is SEHNR and CDR2 FQNEAQ (reference sequence). V gave up 4 bases and J gave up 3 bases; unmatched junction bases: 2. For the CDR3, the DNA is TGTGCCAGCAGCTGGGACAGGGGTTACTATGGCTACACCTTC. Translation: CASSWDRGYYGYTF. Full variable domain (outside the CDR3, taken from reference TRBV7-9 and TRBJ1-2): DTGVSQNPRHKITKRGQNVTFRCDPISEHNRLYWYRQTLGQGPEFLTYFQNEAQLEKSRLLSDRFSAERPKGSFSTLEIQRTEQGDSAMYLCASSWDRGYYGYTFGSGTRLTVV.

The chain links TRBV30 to TRBJ2-7; 9 bases line up with TRBD1. This CDR3 is 15 amino acids long. Per the germline V gene, CDR1 is GTSNPN and CDR2 is SVGIG (reference sequence). Trimming at V came to 2 bases and at J to 5 bases, leaving 10 bases not matched to a gene. This CDR3 reads CAWSTGTGSRDEQYF. The CDR3 region has the DNA TGTGCCTGGAGTACCGGGACAGGGAGTCGGGACGAGCAGTACTTC.

The rearrangement uses TRBV24-1 and TRBJ2-1; TRBD2 agrees at 13 bases. V lost 3 bases to trimming and J lost 7 bases; unmatched junction nucleotides: 8. The CDR3 has 17 residues. Germline CDR1 KGHDR, CDR2 SFDVKD. CDR3 coding DNA: TGTGCCACCAGTGATATCCGGACTAGCGGGAGTAGGAATGAGCAGTTCTTC. It is translated as CATSDIRTSGSRNEQFF.

This rearrangement joins TRBV6-1 to TRBJ1-4; 7 nucleotides line up with TRBD1. The J segment lost 3 bases and the V segment lost 3 bases, leaving 1 base of the junction unmatched. Germline CDR1 MNHNS, CDR2 SASEGT. The CDR3 is 14 residues long. The CDR3 reads CASSDGTANEKLFF. The DNA for the CDR3 is TGTGCCAGCAGTGACGGGACAGCTAATGAAAAACTGTTTTTT.

This chain uses TRBV18 with TRBJ1-6; 9 bases are shared with TRBD1. The germline CDR1 and CDR2 sequences are KGHSH and LQKENI. The V and J ends lost 3 bases and 7 bases, in that order; junction bases with no gene match: 4. This CDR3 is built from 15 residues. The CDR3 nucleotides are TGTGCCAGCTCACCGACAGGGGGGAGAAATTCACCCCTCCACTTT. Its translation is CASSPTGGRNSPLHF.

In its sample, this clone was seen many times. V usage is TRBV6-5 and J usage is TRBJ2-3, with TRBD2 matching 7 bases. The CDR3 extends over 15 amino acids. Trimming cost V 2 bases and J 4 bases; bases outside gene matches: 6. Germline V gene sequence: CDR1 MNHEY, CDR2 SVGAGI. CDR3 protein: CASSYGGSGPDTQYF. DNA for the CDR3: TGTGCCAGCAGTTACGGCGGGAGTGGTCCAGATACGCAGTATTTT.

The gene calls are TRBV7-9 and TRBJ1-6; TRBD1 agrees at 8 bases. Trimming at V came to 0 bases and at J to 8 bases, leaving 9 bases not matched to a gene. Germline values: CDR1 SEHNR, CDR2 FQNEAQ (reference sequence). The CDR3 is made up of 17 amino acids. The CDR3 DNA reads TGTGCCAGCAGCTTAGCTCTTGGCAGGGGGCGTGATTCACCCCTCCACTTT. It translates to CASSLALGRGRDSPLHF.

The chain combines TRBV19 with TRBJ1-5; D is possibly TRBD1 (5 bases). Germline V CDR1 and CDR2: LNHDA, SQIVND (reference sequence). The CDR3 totals 14 residues. The V and J ends lost 1 base and 7 bases respectively, with 11 bases between them. The CDR3 coding sequence is TGTGCCAGTAGTATAGTCAGCAGGGAACAGCCCCAGCATTTT. Protein sequence: CASSIVSREQPQHF.